This T cell receptor (beta chain) stems from a study of T cell responses to AZD1222 COVID-19 vaccine (dated by TCRdb to about 2021). Regarding the complete study: A total of 233 trial participants underwent TCR sequencing, of whom some 210 received two doses of AZD1222 and some 26 received two doses of the MenACWY control vaccine. Enrollment into the trials was organized by age into subgroups of 18-55, 56-69 and 70-plus years, and those subgroups contained approximately 160, 26 and 62 TCR-sequenced participants, respectively.

The CDR3 regions of human TCRbeta chains were analyzed by immunosequencing. Per the original workflow: Repertoire TCRs were checked for matches against a reference library of SARS-CoV-2-specific TCRs that had been generated using the MIRA antigen-specificity platform. Breadth was defined as the fraction of unique TCRs that were SARS-CoV-2-associated. Depth was defined as the fraction of total T cells that were SARS-CoV-2-associated. Using the MIRA data, every spike-specific TCR was mapped to the spike region that the TCR reacted to and assigned to either a CD4 or a CD8 class. Log10-transformed breadth and depth values were compared by one-way ANOVA with Sidak's multiple comparisons tests. TCRdb provides this immuneACCESS table in a form limited to in-frame rearrangements. Some clones are lacking; in checked studies, under half of them reflect an unresolved V gene, and why the rest are absent is not known. V and J calls and clone size are as listed in that table; D and trimming were resolved from the DNA. In this sample the table shows some 170,000 clones, about 90% of which occur a single time. The top ten clones comprise about 4.5% of the sample.

Interpreted using the paper, the time point label stands for: baseline before first vaccination. Sample treatment or condition, as interpreted from the label and publication: meningococcal conjugate vaccine given as trial control. Vaccinee samples came from UK trials COV001 and COV002, including a single-blind randomized controlled phase 2/3 trial of AZD1222 (ChAdOx1 nCoV-19) in healthy adults. Trial participant PBMC samples were collected at day 0 and day 28 after the second dose for TCRbeta chain sequencing. The germline V and J ends show losses of 4 bases and 4 bases respectively, and no gene match explains 12 bases of the junction. CDR1 and CDR2, looked up from the germline V gene (reference sequence), are LGHDT and YNNKEL. Its CDR3 holds 17 amino acids, cysteine through phenylalanine. The kept DNA is CDR3 alone, 51 bases in frame from the first base. The paper as a whole reports these results and caveats: Because no day 14 peak-response samples were available, repertoires were characterized only after the peak T cell response. Nearly half of unique spike-specific TCRs reportedly recognized epitopes outside regions mutated in the B.1.351 and B.1.1.7 variants. Participants were mostly white British and included more females than males, and it was suggested by the authors that clonal diversity may have been underestimated. CD4 TCRs associated with the vaccine covered the entire spike protein, and the dominant responses were in regions 160-218 and 743-854. Conclusions about previously exposed vaccinees were limited because only 6 or 7 AZD1222 recipients were SARS-CoV-2 seropositive at baseline. A significant rise in spike-specific TCR breadth and depth was observed after two AZD1222 doses relative to day 0 and relative to MenACWY recipients. The 56-69-year group was small, and its depth increase did not reach significance, likely because of low power.

A remark on this clone: Its antigen is still unknown. One base away there is no much larger clone; base qualities are not given.

This sequence uses TRBV3-1 (or the pseudogene TRBV3-2) and TRBJ1-3; 8 middle bases align to TRBD1. The sequencing used peripheral blood, collected on day 0 of MenACWY control vaccination. The receptor's source is an adult in good health. The encoded CDR3 is CASSPQPQGAPGNTIYF. At the DNA level, the sequence is TGTGCCAGCAGCCCTCAACCTCAGGGGGCTCCAGGAAACACCATATATTTT.